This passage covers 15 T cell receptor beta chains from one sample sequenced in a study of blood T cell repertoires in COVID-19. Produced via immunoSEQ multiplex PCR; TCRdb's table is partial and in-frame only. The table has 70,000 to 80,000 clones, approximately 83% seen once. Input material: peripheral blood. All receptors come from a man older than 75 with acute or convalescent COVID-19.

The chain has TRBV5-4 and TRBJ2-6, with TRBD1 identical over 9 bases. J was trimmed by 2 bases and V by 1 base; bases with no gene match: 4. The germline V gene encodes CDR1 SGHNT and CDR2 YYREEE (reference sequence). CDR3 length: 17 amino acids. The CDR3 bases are TGTGCCAGCAGCTTGCGGGACAGGGCTCCTGGGGCCAACGTCCTGACTTTC. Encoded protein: CASSLRDRAPGANVLTF.

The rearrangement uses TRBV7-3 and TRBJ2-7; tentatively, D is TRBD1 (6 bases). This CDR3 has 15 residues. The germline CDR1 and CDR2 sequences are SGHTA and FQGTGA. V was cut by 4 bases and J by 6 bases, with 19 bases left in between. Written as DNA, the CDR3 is TGTGCCAGCAGCTCCCCCGGGACATCGACAGCCGAGCAGTACTTC. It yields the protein CASSSPGTSTAEQYF.

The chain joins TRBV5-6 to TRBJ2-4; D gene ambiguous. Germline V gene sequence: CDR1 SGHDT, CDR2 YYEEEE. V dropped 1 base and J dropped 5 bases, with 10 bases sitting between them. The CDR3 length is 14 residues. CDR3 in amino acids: CASSLRSQQNIQYF. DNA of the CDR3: TGTGCCAGCAGCTTGAGGTCACAGCAAAACATTCAGTACTTC.

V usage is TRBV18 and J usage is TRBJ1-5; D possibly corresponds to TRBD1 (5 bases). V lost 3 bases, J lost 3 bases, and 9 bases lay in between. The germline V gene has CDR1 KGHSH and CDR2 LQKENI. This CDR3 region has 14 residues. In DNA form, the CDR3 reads TGTGCCAGCTCACCGGGGCAGGTCAATCAGCCCCAGCATTTT. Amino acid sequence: CASSPGQVNQPQHF.

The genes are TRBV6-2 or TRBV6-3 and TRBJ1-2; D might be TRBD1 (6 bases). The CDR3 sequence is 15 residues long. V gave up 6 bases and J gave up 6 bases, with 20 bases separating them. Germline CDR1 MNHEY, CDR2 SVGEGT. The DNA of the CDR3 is TGTGCCAGCAGCTCAACAGGGCTAAGTTGGGATGGCTACACCTTC. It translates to CASSSTGLSWDGYTF.

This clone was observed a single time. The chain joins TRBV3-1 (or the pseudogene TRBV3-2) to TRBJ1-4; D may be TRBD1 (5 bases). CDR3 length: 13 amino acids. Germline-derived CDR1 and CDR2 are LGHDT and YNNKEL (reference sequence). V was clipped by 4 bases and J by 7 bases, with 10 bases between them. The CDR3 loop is CASSPQGSEKLFF. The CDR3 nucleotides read TGTGCCAGCAGCCCCCAGGGAAGTGAAAAACTGTTTTTT.

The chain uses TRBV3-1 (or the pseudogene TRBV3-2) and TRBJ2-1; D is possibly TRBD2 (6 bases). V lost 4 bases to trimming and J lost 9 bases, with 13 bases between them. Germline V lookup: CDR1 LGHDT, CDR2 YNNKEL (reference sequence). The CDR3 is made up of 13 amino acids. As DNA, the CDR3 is TGTGCCAGCAGCCCCCGCGGCGGGGCTGAGCAGTTCTTC. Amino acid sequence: CASSPRGGAEQFF.

CDR3 nucleotides: TGCGCCAGCAGCGCGGACAGGCCCCGCGGCTACACCTTC. Amino acids: CASSADRPRGYTF. The V gene is TRBV5-1, the J gene TRBJ1-2; 7 bases match TRBD1. The CDR3 runs 13 residues. V shed 4 bases and J 8 bases; nucleotides not matched to a gene: 8. Germline loops: CDR1 SGHRS, CDR2 YFSETQ.

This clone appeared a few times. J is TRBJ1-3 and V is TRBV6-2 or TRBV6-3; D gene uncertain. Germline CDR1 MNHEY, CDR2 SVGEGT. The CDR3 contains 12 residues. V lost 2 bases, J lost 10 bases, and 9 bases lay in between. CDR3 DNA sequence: TGTGCCAGCAGTTACGAGGCCAGTACCATATATTTT. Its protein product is CASSYEASTIYF.

The CDR3 DNA sequence: TGTGCCAGCAGCGTACAGGGTCGTGGAAACACCATATATTTT. This sequence encodes CASSVQGRGNTIYF. This chain links TRBV7-2 with TRBJ1-3, with D possibly TRBD1 on 6 matching bases. Germline CDR1 is SGHTA and CDR2 is FQGNSA. This CDR3 comprises 14 residues. Trimming cost V 5 bases and J 3 bases, with 11 bases left between them.

Here the CDR3 reads CASSSPDTRITDTQYF. The CDR3 DNA reads as TGTGCCAGCAGTTCCCCCGACACCCGAATCACAGATACGCAGTATTTT. The chain joins TRBV6-2 or TRBV6-3 to TRBJ2-3, with unresolved D. The V gene lost 4 bases and the J gene lost 2 bases, with 16 bases spanning the gap. Looked up from germline, CDR1 is MNHEY and CDR2 is SVGEGT. CDR3 length: 16 residues.

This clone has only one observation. The CDR3 DNA follows: TGTGCCACCAGCGGGGAACAGGGACGGGGAAGTACCTTC. It codes for CATSGEQGRGSTF. The J gene is TRBJ1-2, the V gene TRBV15; weak D call: TRBD1 (6 bases). Germline V gene data show CDR1 as LNHNV and CDR2 as YYDKDF (reference sequence). Trimming removed 5 bases at V and 14 bases at J, with 21 bases between. The CDR3 consists of 13 residues.

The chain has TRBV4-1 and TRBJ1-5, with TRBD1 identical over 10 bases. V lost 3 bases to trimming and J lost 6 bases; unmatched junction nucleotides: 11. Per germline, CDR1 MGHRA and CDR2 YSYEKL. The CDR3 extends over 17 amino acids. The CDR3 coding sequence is TGCGCCAGCAGCCAGGCCGGGACAGGGGATTTCAGTCAGCCCCAGCATTTT. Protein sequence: CASSQAGTGDFSQPQHF.

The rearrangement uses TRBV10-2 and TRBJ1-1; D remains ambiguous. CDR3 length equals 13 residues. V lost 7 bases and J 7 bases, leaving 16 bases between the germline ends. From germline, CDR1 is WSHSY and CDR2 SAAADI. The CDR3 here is CASTNPDGLEAFF. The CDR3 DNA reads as TGCGCCAGCACAAACCCGGACGGACTTGAAGCTTTCTTT.

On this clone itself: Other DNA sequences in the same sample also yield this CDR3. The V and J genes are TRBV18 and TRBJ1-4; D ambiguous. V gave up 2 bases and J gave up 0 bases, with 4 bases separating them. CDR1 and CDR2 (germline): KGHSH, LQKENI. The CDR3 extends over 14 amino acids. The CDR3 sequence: CASSPTATNEKLFF. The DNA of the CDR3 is TGTGCCAGCTCACCAACTGCAACTAATGAAAAACTGTTTTTT.